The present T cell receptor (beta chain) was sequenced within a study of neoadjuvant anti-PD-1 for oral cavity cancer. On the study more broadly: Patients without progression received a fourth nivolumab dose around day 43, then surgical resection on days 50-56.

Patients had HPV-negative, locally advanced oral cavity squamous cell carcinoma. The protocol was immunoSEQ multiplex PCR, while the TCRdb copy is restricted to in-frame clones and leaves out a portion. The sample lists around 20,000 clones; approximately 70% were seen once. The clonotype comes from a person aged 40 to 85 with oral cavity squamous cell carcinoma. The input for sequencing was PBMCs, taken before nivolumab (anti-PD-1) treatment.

Written as DNA, the CDR3 is TGCGCCAGCAGCCGGAGTGTCGCGGAAGAGACCCAGTACTTC. Amino acid sequence: CASSRSVAEETQYF. The V and J genes are TRBV4-1 and TRBJ2-5, with D uncertain. This CDR3 is built from 14 residues. CDR1 is MGHRA, CDR2 YSYEKL, per germline. The V end was cut by 4 bases, the J end by 3 bases, with 12 bases between.